The 29 T cell receptor beta chains listed next were all sequenced from one sample in a study of response to subunit inactivated influenza vaccine. TCRdb processed the RT-PCR reads anew with MiXCR; each CDR3 protein has one entry. The profile covers around 790,000 distinct CDR3 sequences, with approximately 21% appearing a single time and around 9.6% taken by the ten largest. Source: PBMCs from blood, taken around 5 days after vaccination. Receptor source: a man aged 50 to 59 who received an inactivated influenza vaccine.

This chain joins TRBV12-3 or TRBV12-4 and TRBJ2-5, with D possibly TRBD1 on 6 matching bases. This CDR3 is built from 15 residues. V was cut by 4 bases and J by 0 bases, with 12 bases left in between. CDR3 sequence: CASSSHREYQETQYF. The CDR3 DNA sequence: TGTGCCAGCAGTTCCCACAGGGAGTACCAAGAGACCCAGTACTTC.

This clonotype was recorded a few times. The chain carries TRBV11-2 and TRBJ2-1; D not resolved. Trimming took 3 bases from V and 12 from J, leaving 9 bases between them. The germline CDR1 and CDR2 sequences are SGHAT and FQNNGV. The CDR3 runs 11 residues. CDR3 in DNA: TGTGCCAGCAGCTTGGCAGCAGGGCAGTTCTTC. Its protein is CASSLAAGQFF.

This clonotype was counted between two and nine times. The chain carries TRBV27 and TRBJ2-1; 7 bases match TRBD1. With V trimmed by 3 bases and J by 5 bases, 7 bases remained unmatched. This CDR3 is 15 amino acids long. The V gene's germline CDR1 is MNHEY and CDR2 SMNVEV (reference sequence). CDR3 amino acids: CASSFDRTGDNEQFF. Here the CDR3 DNA reads TGTGCCAGCAGTTTCGATCGAACAGGGGACAATGAGCAGTTCTTC.

This clonotype was observed a few times. J is TRBJ1-6 and V is TRBV6-5; D unclear. V dropped 0 bases and J dropped 6 bases, with 6 bases sitting between them. The CDR3 has 14 amino acids. In germline, CDR1 is MNHEY, CDR2 SVGAGI. The CDR3 DNA sequence: TGTGCCAGCAGTTACTCGTGGTTTAATTCACCCCTCCACTTT. This translates into CASSYSWFNSPLHF.

The chain joins TRBV20-1 to TRBJ2-1, with 9 bases matching TRBD2. The CDR3 is 12 residues long. Germline values: CDR1 DFQATT, CDR2 SNEGSKA (reference sequence). Here the CDR3 reads CSLAGSYNEQFF. The DNA for the CDR3 is TGCAGCCTAGCGGGGAGCTACAATGAGCAGTTCTTC.

The V and J genes are TRBV21-1 and TRBJ2-7; the table's D gene call, TRBD2, was not cross checked with the DNA. TRBV21-1 is assigned pseudogene status. This CDR3 has 15 residues. The CDR3 DNA follows: TGTGCCAGCAGCAATATCACTAGCGGGACCTACGAGCAGTACTTC. This translates into CASSNITSGTYEQYF.

The rearrangement uses TRBV2 and TRBJ1-5; TRBD1 agrees at 10 bases. Trimming cost V 9 bases and J 6 bases; bases outside gene matches: 8. This CDR3 has 14 amino acids. The germline CDR1 and CDR2 sequences are SNHLY and FYNNEI. The CDR3 DNA reads TGTGCCAGTACCGGGACAGGGGCCAGTCAGCCCCAGCATTTT. This codes for CASTGTGASQPQHF.

The chain recombines TRBV29-1 with TRBJ1-1; D is perhaps TRBD1 (5 bases). The V end was cut by 7 bases, the J end by 11 bases, with 17 bases between. Germline V gives CDR1 SQVTM, CDR2 ANQGSEA. CDR3 size: 11 residues. CDR3 loop: CSDTTGGTAFF. The CDR3 DNA sequence: TGCAGCGACACCACGGGGGGAACGGCTTTCTTT.

V gene TRBV28 combines with J gene TRBJ2-1; tentative D call: TRBD1 (7 bases). Germline CDR1 MDHEN, CDR2 SYDVKM. The CDR3 runs 14 residues. The V and J ends lost 7 bases and 6 bases respectively, with 16 bases between them. The DNA for the CDR3 is TGTGCCAGCATGAGGGGGGACAGAAGCAATGAGCAGTTCTTC. It encodes CASMRGDRSNEQFF.

This clonotype appeared a few times. The chain uses TRBV12-3 or TRBV12-4 and TRBJ1-2; TRBD1 matches at 7 bases. V dropped 2 bases and J dropped 7; count of bases not matched to a gene: 7. CDR3 length: 14 residues. CDR3: CASSLYPQGIGYTF. DNA for the CDR3: TGTGCCAGCAGTTTATATCCACAGGGGATTGGCTACACCTTC.

This clonotype was found a few times. V and J are TRBV21-1 and TRBJ1-5. TRBV21-1 is a known pseudogene. The CDR3 consists of 14 residues. Here the CDR3 reads CASSKSSPNQPQHF. CDR3 in DNA: TGTGCCAGCAGCAAATCGAGTCCCAATCAGCCCCAGCATTTT.

The chain recombines TRBV7-3 with TRBJ2-1, with TRBD2 identical over 8 bases. V lost 5 bases, J lost 10 bases, and 19 bases stayed unmatched. CDR3 size: 17 residues. Germline V CDR1 and CDR2: SGHTA, FQGTGA. The CDR3 coding sequence is TGTGCCAGCAGCCCCCACCACCGGACGGCGGGAGGTTGGGAGCAGTTCTTC. It codes for CASSPHHRTAGGWEQFF.

The chain has TRBV2 and TRBJ2-7; D may correspond to TRBD1 or TRBD2 (5 bases each). Germline loops: CDR1 SNHLY, CDR2 FYNNEI. The CDR3 extends over 13 amino acids. V was cut by 4 bases and J by 7 bases, with 14 bases left in between. DNA of the CDR3: TGTGCCAGCAGTGTGGGACGAGGCCGGGAGCAGTACTTC. This codes for CASSVGRGREQYF.

In its sample, this clonotype was seen a few times. J is TRBJ1-2 and V is TRBV4-1; D might be TRBD1 (5 bases). Germline V gene sequence: CDR1 MGHRA, CDR2 YSYEKL. V lost 6 bases and J 5 bases, leaving 28 bases between the germline ends. The CDR3 has 18 amino acids. The CDR3 is CASRQILPRDAPWYGYTF. CDR3 DNA sequence: TGCGCCAGCAGACAAATATTACCCCGGGACGCTCCTTGGTATGGCTACACCTTC.

The J gene is TRBJ2-1, the V gene TRBV15; TRBD2 might be the D (7 bases). The germline V gene encodes CDR1 LNHNV and CDR2 YYDKDF (reference sequence). CDR3 length equals 16 residues. Trimming cost V 5 bases and J 8 bases, with 22 bases left between them. Here the CDR3 DNA reads TGTGCCACCAGCCGACGCCTGGTAAGGGGGGGCGATGAGCAGTTCTTC. This encodes CATSRRLVRGGDEQFF.

V is TRBV10-3 and J is TRBJ1-2, with D maybe TRBD1 (5 bases). V lost 5 bases and J 5 bases, leaving 9 bases between the germline ends. Germline CDR1 ENHRY, CDR2 SYGVKD. The CDR3 loop spans 12 amino acids. In DNA form, the CDR3 reads TGTGCCATCAGTAACTCAGGGTATGGCTACACCTTC. Translating it yields CAISNSGYGYTF.

This clonotype turned up a few times. The rearrangement joins TRBV20-1 to TRBJ2-7; D is uncertain. Germline lookup yields CDR1 DFQATT and CDR2 SNEGSKA (reference sequence). The CDR3 runs to 13 residues. With 3 bases removed from V and 2 bases from J, the gap between germline ends came to 11 bases. CDR3 loop: CSASYDSPYEQYF. CDR3 sequence (DNA): TGCAGTGCTAGTTACGATTCGCCCTACGAGCAGTACTTC.

There are many counts of this clonotype. The chain joins TRBV27 to TRBJ2-1; D gene unclear. This CDR3 is built from 14 residues. Germline V gene sequence: CDR1 MNHEY, CDR2 SMNVEV (reference sequence). Deletions cut 0 bases from V and 4 bases from J, with 7 bases between. In nucleotides, the CDR3 is TGTGCCAGCAGTTTATCCGGCAGGTACAATGAGCAGTTCTTC. The encoded protein is CASSLSGRYNEQFF.

V gene TRBV5-5 combines with J gene TRBJ2-5; possible D gene TRBD1, 5 bases. Per germline, CDR1 SGHKS and CDR2 YYEKEE (reference sequence). V was trimmed by 1 base and J by 2 bases, leaving 12 bases between them. This CDR3 comprises 15 residues. The CDR3 protein is CASSLSFRVQETQYF. The CDR3, as DNA: TGTGCCAGCAGCTTGAGTTTCAGGGTTCAAGAGACCCAGTACTTC. Variable domain in full (rest from reference TRBV5-5 and TRBJ2-5): DAGVTQSPTHLIKTRGQQVTLRCSPISGHKSVSWYQQVLGQGPQFIFQYYEKEERGRGNFPDRFSARQFPNYSSELNVNALLLGDSALYLCASSLSFRVQETQYFGPGTRLLVL.

The chain recombines TRBV13 with TRBJ2-7, with 7 positions matching TRBD1. The CDR3 totals 15 residues. V lost 5 bases to trimming and J lost 2 bases; unmatched junction nucleotides: 9. Germline loops: CDR1 PRHDT, CDR2 FYEKMQ (reference sequence). CDR3 region: CASSPRTGSPYEQYF. The CDR3 DNA follows: TGTGCCAGCAGCCCCCGGACAGGTTCCCCCTACGAGCAGTACTTC.

The rearrangement uses TRBV5-1 and TRBJ2-7, with D unresolved. Trimming took off 3 bases at V and 3 bases at J, with 13 bases between the two ends. This CDR3 region has 14 residues. In germline, CDR1 is SGHRS, CDR2 YFSETQ. CDR3 in amino acids: CASSSADVDYEQYF. The CDR3 DNA reads as TGCGCCAGCAGCTCAGCAGACGTCGACTACGAGCAGTACTTC.

This clonotype was counted only a few times. This sequence joins TRBV7-2 and TRBJ1-2; 10 bases map to TRBD1. This CDR3 has 14 amino acids. Germline V gene sequence: CDR1 SGHTA, CDR2 FQGNSA. The J segment lost 4 bases and the V segment lost 4 bases, leaving 3 bases of the junction unmatched. The CDR3 nucleotides read TGTGCCAGCAGCTACGGACAGGGGGTCTATGGCTACACCTTC. This codes for CASSYGQGVYGYTF.

In its sample, this clonotype was seen many times. This rearrangement joins TRBV7-8 to TRBJ1-2, with D perhaps TRBD1 (5 bases). There are 17 residues in the CDR3. Trimming removed 1 base from V and 4 bases from J, with 19 bases in between. Germline-derived CDR1 and CDR2 are SGHVS and FQNEAQ. The CDR3: CASSLVLMRGSGYGYTF. The CDR3 region has the DNA TGTGCCAGCAGCTTAGTGTTAATGAGGGGATCCGGCTATGGCTACACCTTC.

This clonotype occurred a few times. The V call is TRBV20-1, the J call TRBJ2-3, with a weak D call TRBD2 (6 bases). The CDR3 consists of 13 residues. Germline values: CDR1 DFQATT, CDR2 SNEGSKA (reference sequence). The V and J ends lost 5 bases and 4 bases respectively, with 13 bases between them. The CDR3 sequence is CSAGAGRSDTQYF. The DNA for the CDR3 is TGCAGTGCTGGGGCGGGGAGGTCAGATACGCAGTATTTT.

J is TRBJ2-7 and V is TRBV10-3, with a possible D match to TRBD1 (5 bases). The germline V and J ends were trimmed by 0 bases and 1 base, with 22 bases remaining between them. The CDR3 is 19 amino acids. Looked up from germline, CDR1 is ENHRY and CDR2 is SYGVKD. The CDR3 protein is CAISESPGLIRDGSYEQYF. Written as DNA, the CDR3 is TGTGCCATCAGTGAGTCACCAGGGCTCATTAGGGATGGGTCCTACGAGCAGTACTTC.

The chain recombines TRBV4-3 with TRBJ2-1; 7 bases map to TRBD1. Trimming took 6 bases from V and 3 from J; bases not matched to a gene: 8. The CDR3 is 15 residues long. The germline V gene encodes CDR1 LGHNA and CDR2 YSLEER. CDR3 protein: CASSPDRAYYNEQFF. CDR3 in DNA: TGCGCCAGCAGTCCAGACAGGGCTTACTACAATGAGCAGTTCTTC.

In its sample, this clonotype was seen a few times. V and J are TRBV15 and TRBJ2-7; 7 bases are a match to TRBD1. The CDR3 spans 16 residues. Trimming took 1 base from V and 0 from J; bases not matched to a gene: 6. Looked up from germline, CDR1 is LNHNV and CDR2 is YYDKDF (reference sequence). CDR3 loop: CATSRGPGQSSYEQYF. CDR3 DNA: TGTGCCACCAGCAGAGGTCCGGGACAGAGCTCCTACGAGCAGTACTTC.

The genes are TRBV20-1 and TRBJ1-6; TRBD1 might be the D (6 bases). The CDR3 is made up of 15 amino acids. Trimming cost V 0 bases and J 3 bases, with 9 bases left between them. From germline, CDR1 is DFQATT and CDR2 SNEGSKA (reference sequence). The CDR3 loop is CSAREGRGYNSPLHF. As DNA, the CDR3 is TGCAGTGCTAGAGAGGGCAGGGGCTATAATTCACCCCTCCACTTT.

This clonotype was counted a few times. V and J are TRBV4-3 and TRBJ2-1; D is unclear. Germline CDR1 and CDR2: LGHNA and YSLEER. V lost 2 bases and J 7 bases, leaving 12 bases between the germline ends. The CDR3 length is 14 residues. CDR3 DNA sequence: TGCGCCAGCAGCCAACCCCCTTCTTTAAATGAGCAGTTCTTC. Translating gives CASSQPPSLNEQFF.